The clone carrying this T cell receptor (beta chain) was found many times. The antigen remains undetermined. From roughly 390 ng of RNA, a library with molecular barcoded alpha/delta and beta/gamma adaptors was made. TCRdb reprocessed the reads with MiXCR, giving one entry per CDR3 protein. Among tens of thousands of distinct CDR3 sequences listed, approximately 14% were seen once. The sample originates from a study of read filtering for tumor transcriptome and immune sequencing. At the level of the study: After DNase treatment, RNA was made into whole-transcriptome libraries.

At the time of active disease, bone marrow was collected from every patient. Study-wide results and caveats: In IR-seq, single-read clonotypes were 70% to 85% of clonotypes but around 3.2% of reads.

The receptor comes from a donor aged 40 or over with multiple myeloma. The sample taken for sequencing was a population of CD138-negative cells sorted from bone marrow.

The CDR3 sequence: CASSPISRTGGPNEQFF. The CDR3 region has the DNA TGTGCCAGCAGCCCAATTAGCAGGACGGGAGGGCCGAATGAGCAGTTCTTC. This chain joins TRBV5-5 and TRBJ2-1; TRBD2 matches at 8 bases. The germline V gene has CDR1 SGHKS and CDR2 YYEKEE (reference sequence). The V segment lost 4 bases and the J segment 7 bases; nucleotides outside the gene matches: 16. This CDR3 is 17 amino acids long.